This TCR beta chain is drawn from a study of T-cell reconstitution after alpha-beta-depleted transplantation in children. CDR3 length: 16 amino acids. Germline lookup yields CDR1 SGHTA and CDR2 FQGNSA. The V and J ends lost 5 bases and 4 bases, in that order; junction bases with no gene match: 7. Only a few counts were recorded for this clonotype. The TCRbeta library was prepared with unique molecular identifiers. MiXCR, run by TCRdb on the PCR reads, gives a single entry per CDR3 protein. This table holds around 370,000 distinct CDR3 sequences, over 9% found once. The receptor's source is a human donor who donated a stem cell graft to a child with acute lymphoblastic leukemia. The chain joins TRBV7-2 to TRBJ2-7; TRBD2 matches 14 bases. The specimen comprised PBMCs from the stem cell graft donor, sampled from the stem cell graft. The CDR3 DNA reads as TGTGCCAGCAGCACGGGACTAGCGGGAGTTGGGTACGAGCAGTACTTC. This codes for CASSTGLAGVGYEQYF.